The 8 T cell receptor beta chains presented below share a single source sample, sequenced in a study of blood T cell repertoires in COVID-19. Only in-frame clones appear in the TCRdb table, and some are missing; sequencing was by immunoSEQ multiplex PCR. The repertoire includes approximately 120,000 clones, 74% of them detected once, and 6% sits in the top ten. The material sequenced was peripheral blood. Receptors were obtained from an older man with COVID-19, enrolled during active disease.

V is TRBV12-5 and J is TRBJ2-1; weak D call: TRBD1 (6 bases). The CDR3 sequence is 12 residues long. V dropped 6 bases and J dropped 4 bases, with 7 bases sitting between them. The germline V gene encodes CDR1 LGHNT and CDR2 FRNRAP. The CDR3 DNA follows: TGTGCTAGTGGAAGGGGGTACAATGAGCAGTTCTTC. Residues: CASGRGYNEQFF.

On this clone itself: Germline and junction disagree at one end, which may indicate a read error. The chain links TRBV24-1 to TRBJ2-3; 11 positions match TRBD2. The CDR3 runs to 17 residues. The germline V gene encodes CDR1 KGHDR and CDR2 SFDVKD. CDR3 amino acids: CASSDLRTSGSTDTQYF. The CDR3 coding sequence is TGTGCCTCCAGTGATTTGAGGACTAGCGGGAGCACAGATACGCAGTATTTT.

This clone was seen once. The chain has TRBV10-3 and TRBJ1-1, with D perhaps matching TRBD1 (5 bases). Trimming took 6 bases from V and 4 from J, leaving 21 bases between them. CDR1 is ENHRY, CDR2 SYGVKD, per germline. The CDR3 spans 16 residues. The CDR3 nucleotides read TGTGCCATCAGGTCAAGCTTTGGGGCAAAGAGCACTGAAGCTTTCTTT. It encodes CAIRSSFGAKSTEAFF.

The chain recombines TRBV7-2 with TRBJ2-1; the match to TRBD2 covers 8 bases. CDR3 length: 12 amino acids. Germline CDR1 reads SGHTA; CDR2 reads FQGNSA. Unmatched junction bases numbered 4, after V lost 9 bases and J lost 6 bases. CDR3 sequence (DNA): TGTGCCAGTCGGGAGGGGGGCAATGAGCAGTTCTTC. Translated: CASREGGNEQFF.

The chain joins TRBV3-1 (or the pseudogene TRBV3-2) to TRBJ1-1; tentatively, D is TRBD1 (6 bases). Trimming took 7 bases from V and 4 from J, leaving 13 bases between them. Germline CDR1 is LGHDT and CDR2 is YNNKEL (reference sequence). This CDR3 has 13 residues. In nucleotides, the CDR3 is TGTGCCAGCACCTTACAGGGCGTCACTGAAGCTTTCTTT. Protein: CASTLQGVTEAFF.

This chain connects TRBV6-2 or TRBV6-3 to TRBJ2-2, with D possibly matching TRBD2 (6 bases). The CDR3 runs 17 residues. Germline lookup yields CDR1 MNHEY and CDR2 SVGEGT. The V end lost 6 bases, the J end lost 2 bases, and 19 bases lay between the germline ends. The CDR3 nucleotides read TGTGCCAGCAGCCCTCCGCCGGGACTGCTCAACACCGGGGAGCTGTTTTTT. It specifies CASSPPPGLLNTGELFF.

The chain links TRBV7-2 to TRBJ1-5, with D unresolved. The V gene lost 2 bases and the J gene lost 3 bases, with 5 bases spanning the gap. CDR1 is SGHTA and CDR2 is FQGNSA in the germline V gene. The CDR3 covers 13 residues. DNA for the CDR3: TGTGCCAGCAGCTTAAAATACAATCAGCCCCAGCATTTT. This translates into CASSLKYNQPQHF.

In the case of this clone: The same CDR3 arises from other DNA sequences in this sample as well. The DNA for the CDR3 is TGTGCCAGCAGGCCCGGACAGCGCTCCTACGAGCAGTACTTC. It codes for CASRPGQRSYEQYF. The chain links TRBV6-5 to TRBJ2-7; D is perhaps TRBD1 (6 bases). V lost 6 bases and J lost 0, with 12 bases in between. The CDR3 is made up of 14 amino acids. Germline-derived CDR1 and CDR2 are MNHEY and SVGAGI.